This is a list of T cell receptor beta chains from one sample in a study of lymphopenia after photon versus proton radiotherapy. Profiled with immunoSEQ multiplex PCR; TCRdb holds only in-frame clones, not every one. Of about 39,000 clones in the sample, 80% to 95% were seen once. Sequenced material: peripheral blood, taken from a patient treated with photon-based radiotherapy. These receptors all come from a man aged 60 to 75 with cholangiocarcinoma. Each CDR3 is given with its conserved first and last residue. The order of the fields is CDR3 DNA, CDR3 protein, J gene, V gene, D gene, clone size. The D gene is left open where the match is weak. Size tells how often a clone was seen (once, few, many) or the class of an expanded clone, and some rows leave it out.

DNA: TGTGCCACCAGCAGAGGGGGTACAGGCCCATCCTACGAGCAGTACTTC; CDR3: CATSRGGTGPSYEQYF; J: TRBJ2-7; V: TRBV15; D: NA; size: NA
DNA: TGTGCCAGCAGCCCGAATGCGGGAGCGGGGGAGACCCAGTACTTC; CDR3: CASSPNAGAGETQYF; J: TRBJ2-5; V: TRBV7-6; D: TRBD2; size: NA
DNA: TGTGCCATCAGGGAAGGGGGCGGTGGGGCCAACGTCCTGACTTTC; CDR3: CAIREGGGGANVLTF; J: TRBJ2-6; V: TRBV10-3; D: TRBD1; size: NA
DNA: TGTGCCAGTAGACGCGGCGGGGACGGCTACGAGCAGTACTTC; CDR3: CASRRGGDGYEQYF; J: TRBJ2-7; V: TRBV19; D: NA; size: NA
DNA: TGCGCCAGCAAGCTTTCCGGGGGGGTGAACACCGGGGAGCTGTTTTTT; CDR3: CASKLSGGVNTGELFF; J: TRBJ2-2; V: TRBV10-2; D: TRBD2; size: NA
DNA: TGTGCCAGCAGCCGCCCACAGCGACCCTACGAGCAGTACTTC; CDR3: CASSRPQRPYEQYF; J: TRBJ2-7; V: TRBV28; D: NA; size: NA
DNA: TGTGCCAGCAGCCCCCGGAGTGCGGGGGCGGGTGGAAACACCATATATTTT; CDR3: CASSPRSAGAGGNTIYF; J: TRBJ1-3; V: TRBV7-6; D: NA; size: NA
DNA: TGCGCCAGCAGCCAAGGGAGGCAACAGGGTACTGAAGCTTTCTTT; CDR3: CASSQGRQQGTEAFF; J: TRBJ1-1; V: TRBV4-1; D: NA; size: NA
DNA: TGTGCCAGCAGTTACGACAGGGAGGGTCAGCCCCAGCATTTT; CDR3: CASSYDREGQPQHF; J: TRBJ1-5; V: TRBV6-5; D: TRBD1; size: NA
DNA: TGTGCCAGTAGTATAAACCTGCAGGGGGGGGCCTACGAGCAGTACTTC; CDR3: CASSINLQGGAYEQYF; J: TRBJ2-7; V: TRBV19; D: NA; size: NA
DNA: TGTGCCAGCAGGTCGCTCCTACGGGGCACTGAAGCTTTCTTT; CDR3: CASRSLLRGTEAFF; J: TRBJ1-1; V: TRBV27; D: NA; size: NA
DNA: TGTGCCAGCAGCCCGGGCCAAAGCGGCTCCTACGAGCAGTACTTC; CDR3: CASSPGQSGSYEQYF; J: TRBJ2-7; V: TRBV5-4; D: NA; size: NA
DNA: TGTGCCAGCAGTGAAGACGGGGTCCCCGGGGAGCTGTTTTTT; CDR3: CASSEDGVPGELFF; J: TRBJ2-2; V: TRBV2; D: NA; size: NA
DNA: TGTGCCAGCAGTGACAGCATGAACACTGAAGCTTTCTTT; CDR3: CASSDSMNTEAFF; J: TRBJ1-1; V: TRBV25-1; D: NA; size: once
DNA: TGTGCCAGCAGTCCGAATCGGGGTTGGAACCAGCCCCAGCATTTT; CDR3: CASSPNRGWNQPQHF; J: TRBJ1-5; V: TRBV7-2; D: NA; size: NA
DNA: TGTGCCAGTAGTATAGGGACAGGGAACTCAGATACGCAGTATTTT; CDR3: CASSIGTGNSDTQYF; J: TRBJ2-3; V: TRBV19; D: TRBD1; size: NA
DNA: TGTGCCAGCAGTGTAGACAGGGGATCCTACGAGCAGTACTTC; CDR3: CASSVDRGSYEQYF; J: TRBJ2-7; V: TRBV25-1; D: TRBD1; size: NA
DNA: TGCGCCAGCAGCTCCGGGACTACCAAGAGCGAGCAGTACTTC; CDR3: CASSSGTTKSEQYF; J: TRBJ2-7; V: TRBV5-1; D: TRBD2; size: once
DNA: TGCGCCAGCAGCCAAGATTCTGGGACAGGACTCTATGGCTACACCTTC; CDR3: CASSQDSGTGLYGYTF; J: TRBJ1-2; V: TRBV4-3; D: TRBD1; size: NA
DNA: TGTGCCATCAGTGGGGACACAGGGATCGGGCTACGGAGCTACGAGCAGTACTTC; CDR3: CAISGDTGIGLRSYEQYF; J: TRBJ2-7; V: TRBV10-3; D: NA; size: NA
DNA: TGTGCCAGCAGCTCCTCGGGACTAGAGGGGACCCAGTACTTC; CDR3: CASSSSGLEGTQYF; J: TRBJ2-5; V: TRBV7-2; D: TRBD2; size: once
DNA: TGTGCCAGCAGTGCCCTGACTAGCGGCTCGGACGAGACCCAGTACTTC; CDR3: CASSALTSGSDETQYF; J: TRBJ2-5; V: TRBV2; D: TRBD2; size: NA
DNA: TGTGCCAGCAGCCCTCAGCTCCCTGGGGCCAACGTCCTGACTTTC; CDR3: CASSPQLPGANVLTF; J: TRBJ2-6; V: TRBV2; D: NA; size: NA
DNA: TGCAGCGCAGCAAAACAGGGGGCAGGCTACGAGCAGTACTTC; CDR3: CSAAKQGAGYEQYF; J: TRBJ2-7; V: TRBV29-1; D: TRBD1; size: once
DNA: TGTGCCAGCAGCTCGGGACTAACTGGAAACACCATATATTTT; CDR3: CASSSGLTGNTIYF; J: TRBJ1-3; V: TRBV13; D: NA; size: NA
DNA: TGTGCCAGCAGGCAGTGGGGGAGGTACGAGCAGTACTTC; CDR3: CASRQWGRYEQYF; J: TRBJ2-7; V: TRBV2; D: NA; size: NA
DNA: TGTGCCAGCAGTTCCGCCTCTATTACGGTTAGCACAGATACGCAGTATTTT; CDR3: CASSSASITVSTDTQYF; J: TRBJ2-3; V: TRBV28; D: NA; size: NA
DNA: TGTGCCACCAGCAGAGCGAAGAAAGAGACCCAGTACTTC; CDR3: CATSRAKKETQYF; J: TRBJ2-5; V: TRBV15; D: NA; size: NA
DNA: TGTGCCAGCAGCTTAGTATTTGGGACAGGGGGCTCCTACAATGAGCAGTTCTTC; CDR3: CASSLVFGTGGSYNEQFF; J: TRBJ2-1; V: TRBV11-2; D: TRBD1; size: hyperexpanded
DNA: TGTGCCAGCAGCGTAGCCCCGGAGGGGCCCTATGGCTACACCTTC; CDR3: CASSVAPEGPYGYTF; J: TRBJ1-2; V: TRBV9; D: NA; size: NA
DNA: TGTGCCAGCAGCTTCCGGGGTACGCAGTATTTT; CDR3: CASSFRGTQYF; J: TRBJ2-3; V: TRBV13; D: NA; size: NA
DNA: TGTGCCAGCAGCCCAGTTGACGGCAGGGATTTCGAGCAGTACTTC; CDR3: CASSPVDGRDFEQYF; J: TRBJ2-7; V: TRBV28; D: NA; size: NA
DNA: TGTGCCACCCGCGGGATTTCCTACGAGCAGTACTTC; CDR3: CATRGISYEQYF; J: TRBJ2-7; V: TRBV6-5; D: NA; size: NA
DNA: TGTGCCAGCAGTTTAAGGGGGGGCGGAAACACCATATATTTT; CDR3: CASSLRGGGNTIYF; J: TRBJ1-3; V: TRBV6-5; D: NA; size: NA
DNA: TGTGCCAGCAGCCCAGTGTCCTACGAGCAGTACTTC; CDR3: CASSPVSYEQYF; J: TRBJ2-7; V: TRBV7-8; D: NA; size: NA
DNA: TGTGCCAGCAGGCTCGACAGGGCTAACGAGCAGTACTTC; CDR3: CASRLDRANEQYF; J: TRBJ2-7; V: TRBV28; D: TRBD1; size: NA
DNA: TGTGCCAGCAGCGCCCATACTAGCGGGGAAGAGACCCAGTACTTC; CDR3: CASSAHTSGEETQYF; J: TRBJ2-5; V: TRBV7-6; D: TRBD2; size: NA
DNA: TGTGCCAGCTCGAGGACTAGCGCGGGTGAGCAGTTCTTC; CDR3: CASSRTSAGEQFF; J: TRBJ2-1; V: TRBV18; D: TRBD2; size: NA
DNA: TGTGCCAGCAGTGAGCAAACCCAAGAGACCCAGTACTTC; CDR3: CASSEQTQETQYF; J: TRBJ2-5; V: TRBV6-1; D: NA; size: NA
DNA: TGTGCCAGTAGCGGGACAGCACACACTGAAGCTTTCTTT; CDR3: CASSGTAHTEAFF; J: TRBJ1-1; V: TRBV19; D: TRBD1; size: NA
DNA: TGCGCCAGCAGTGACCCGGGGATGGTTGGAGAGACCCAGTACTTC; CDR3: CASSDPGMVGETQYF; J: TRBJ2-5; V: TRBV10-1; D: NA; size: NA
DNA: TGTGCCAGCAGTTCAGGGGGCGCAAATTCACCCCTCCACTTT; CDR3: CASSSGGANSPLHF; J: TRBJ1-6; V: TRBV28; D: TRBD1; size: NA
DNA: TGTGCCACCAGCACACAGGCATACTCCTACGAGCAGTACTTC; CDR3: CATSTQAYSYEQYF; J: TRBJ2-7; V: TRBV15; D: NA; size: NA
DNA: TGTGCCCGCGACGAGGGACTAGCGGGGGACGAGCAGTTCTTC; CDR3: CARDEGLAGDEQFF; J: TRBJ2-1; V: TRBV21-1; D: NA; size: NA
DNA: TGTGCCAGCAGTCGACTAGCGGGGCGGGAGACCCAGTACTTC; CDR3: CASSRLAGRETQYF; J: TRBJ2-5; V: TRBV6-5; D: TRBD2; size: NA
DNA: TGTGCCAGCAGTTTCCCGCTACAGGGGATTGGCACTGAAGCTTTCTTT; CDR3: CASSFPLQGIGTEAFF; J: TRBJ1-1; V: TRBV28; D: TRBD1; size: NA
DNA: TGTGCCAGTAGTATTGGGCGTCACTACTACGAGCAGTACTTC; CDR3: CASSIGRHYYEQYF; J: TRBJ2-7; V: TRBV19; D: NA; size: NA
DNA: TGTGCCAGCAGCGCCGGACAGGGGGCGTTGTACGAGCAGTACTTC; CDR3: CASSAGQGALYEQYF; J: TRBJ2-7; V: TRBV11-3; D: TRBD1; size: NA
DNA: TGTGCCAGCAGTGAGATGGGGGGCTACGGCAATGAGCAGTTCTTC; CDR3: CASSEMGGYGNEQFF; J: TRBJ2-1; V: TRBV6-1; D: NA; size: NA
DNA: TGCGCCAGCAGCCTCTCGGGGGGCTGGAATGAGCAGTTCTTC; CDR3: CASSLSGGWNEQFF; J: TRBJ2-1; V: TRBV5-1; D: NA; size: NA
DNA: TGTGCCAGTAGTCGGACTCGGGGATATCAGCCCCAGCATTTT; CDR3: CASSRTRGYQPQHF; J: TRBJ1-5; V: TRBV19; D: NA; size: NA
DNA: TGTGCCAGCAGCCAAGCTTCTGGGACAGACAATTCACCCCTCCACTTT; CDR3: CASSQASGTDNSPLHF; J: TRBJ1-6; V: TRBV4-2; D: TRBD1; size: once
DNA: TGTGCCAGCTCACCCTTCGGACAGGAGAACACTGAAGCTTTCTTT; CDR3: CASSPFGQENTEAFF; J: TRBJ1-1; V: TRBV18; D: TRBD1; size: NA
DNA: TGTGCCAGCAGTTACTCGGGCGGACAGGGTGGCAATGAGCAGTTCTTC; CDR3: CASSYSGGQGGNEQFF; J: TRBJ2-1; V: TRBV6-5; D: TRBD1; size: NA
DNA: TGTGCCAGCAGTTTAATCCAGCAAGAGACCCAGTACTTC; CDR3: CASSLIQQETQYF; J: TRBJ2-5; V: TRBV28; D: NA; size: NA
DNA: TGTGCCACCAGCAGCCGACAGGTGGTCTACAATGAGCAGTTCTTC; CDR3: CATSSRQVVYNEQFF; J: TRBJ2-1; V: TRBV15; D: NA; size: NA
DNA: TGTGCCAGCAGTGACCCCACGGATATATTGAACACTGAAGCTTTCTTT; CDR3: CASSDPTDILNTEAFF; J: TRBJ1-1; V: TRBV6-1; D: NA; size: NA
DNA: TGCGCCAGCAGCTTGGAGCCTAATCAGCCCCAGCATTTT; CDR3: CASSLEPNQPQHF; J: TRBJ1-5; V: TRBV5-1; D: NA; size: NA
DNA: TGTGCCAGCAGCGCCGGAGTGGTTTTCGGTCAGCCCCAGCATTTT; CDR3: CASSAGVVFGQPQHF; J: TRBJ1-5; V: TRBV9; D: NA; size: few
DNA: TGTGCCAGCTCACCGATGACTAAGGGCGGGCCGAACACTGAAGCTTTCTTT; CDR3: CASSPMTKGGPNTEAFF; J: TRBJ1-1; V: TRBV18; D: NA; size: NA